The source of this TCR beta chain is a study of CD8 T cells in Susac syndrome. Reverse transcription of about 0.5 to 1 ug RNA was carried out with random hexamers. MiXCR, run by TCRdb on the immunoSEQ multiplex PCR reads, gives a single entry per CDR3 protein. The data hold 100,000 to 150,000 distinct CDR3 sequences, with 90% to 95% observed a single time. Diagnostic criteria for definite or probable disease, in their recently defined form, were met by the patients with Susac syndrome. The CDR3 is made up of 15 amino acids. Germline assignment: CDR1 LNHNV and CDR2 YYDKDF (reference sequence). Deletions cut 9 bases from V and 6 bases from J, with 21 bases between.

This sequence originates from a human donor with Susac syndrome. The chain links TRBV15 to TRBJ2-1; the D is unclear. Specimen: CD8+ T cells from PBMCs. DNA of the CDR3: TGTGCCACTCGCCTGGACCGGTCAGAGGTCAATGAGCAGTTCTTC. Protein: CATRLDRSEVNEQFF.